This TCR beta chain was identified during a study of blood T cell repertoires in COVID-19. Study context: The United States, Italy and Spain provided the acute and convalescent COVID-19 samples. PBMCs, B-cell-depleted T cells, or T cells were the source of the cDNA or gDNA that made up the material.

The CDR3 extends over 14 amino acids. V was pared by 6 bases and J by 1 base, with 12 bases between. Germline V lookup: CDR1 MDHEN, CDR2 SYDVKM. Original handling: For nucleated cells, counts were estimated from reference gene primer amplification. Libraries were prepared by immunoSEQ multiplex PCR; TCRdb keeps only in-frame clonotypes and omits some of them. The V and J calls and clone size are taken from that table; D and trimming were inferred from the DNA. The profile shows around 30,000 clones, approximately 90% of them singletons. The origin of this receptor is a man aged 50 to 59 with active or convalescent COVID-19. V gene TRBV28 combines with J gene TRBJ2-5; possible D gene TRBD2, 6 bases. The sequenced material came from peripheral blood. The CDR3 sequence: CASSIRDFQETQYF. The CDR3, as DNA: TGTGCCAGCAGCATCAGGGACTTCCAAGAGACCCAGTACTTC.